A single sample gave rise to the 24 T cell receptor beta chains below, sequenced in a study of cytomegalovirus exposure and HLA in healthy donors. Researchers ran the PCR with 60 Vbeta and 13 Jbeta primers. Assay used: immunoSEQ multiplex PCR; TCRdb lists only in-frame clones, some missing. The sample consists of 150,000 to 180,000 clones, roughly 74% of them appearing once. Sequenced input: PBMCs. Receptor source: a man between 18 and 29 years old in good health and CMV-seronegative.

J is TRBJ2-7 and V is TRBV4-1, with TRBD1 as a possible D gene (6 bases). Germline values: CDR1 MGHRA, CDR2 YSYEKL. CDR3 length equals 14 residues. Trimming left V 6 bases short and J 5 bases short, with 17 bases between. CDR3 residues: CASRPSPGAHEQYF. CDR3 nucleotides: TGCGCCAGCAGACCGAGCCCAGGGGCCCACGAGCAGTACTTC.

This clone was observed a few times. The CDR3 nucleotides are TGCGCCAGCAGCTTTGGTACAGGGTCCTACGAGCAGTACGTC. Translating it yields CASSFGTGSYEQYV. V usage is TRBV5-1 and J usage is TRBJ2-7; weak D call: TRBD1 (6 bases). CDR3 size: 14 residues. Between the trimmed V and J ends, which lost 2 bases and 1 base, there was a span of 10 bases. Per germline, CDR1 SGHRS and CDR2 YFSETQ.

The chain is built from TRBV6-5 and TRBJ2-7; 8 bases map to TRBD2. The CDR3 consists of 16 residues. V lost 0 bases, J lost 1 base, and 5 bases stayed unmatched. Per germline, CDR1 MNHEY and CDR2 SVGAGI. The DNA of the CDR3 is TGTGCCAGCAGTTACTCGACCGGGACTAGGTCCTACGAGCAGTACTTC. Encoded protein: CASSYSTGTRSYEQYF.

The CDR3 coding sequence is TGTGCCAGCTCACCACGGGCGGCAGGGGACCGCACCGGGGAGCTGTTTTTT. It codes for CASSPRAAGDRTGELFF. V and J are TRBV18 and TRBJ2-2; D possibly corresponds to TRBD1 (6 bases). CDR3 length equals 17 residues. Between the trimmed V and J ends, which lost 1 base and 4 bases, there was a span of 16 bases. CDR1 KGHSH and CDR2 LQKENI come from the germline V gene.

The chain has TRBV4-1 and TRBJ1-1; D gene ambiguous. Trimming left V 0 bases short and J 7 bases short, with 6 bases between. Germline-derived CDR1 and CDR2 are MGHRA and YSYEKL. The CDR3 runs 12 residues. CDR3 in DNA: TGCGCCAGCAGCCAAGATCCCGGTGAAGCTTTCTTT. Amino acid sequence: CASSQDPGEAFF.

Concerning this clone itself: Mismatch with germline at one junction end may stem from a read error. J is TRBJ2-7 and V is TRBV7-9, with a possible D match to TRBD2 (7 bases). Germline V gives CDR1 SEHNR, CDR2 FQNEAQ (reference sequence). The CDR3 extends over 19 amino acids. CDR3 in amino acids: CSSSLSGGGLRPSSYEQYF. For the CDR3, the DNA is TGTTCCAGCAGCCTCAGTGGGGGGGGCCTCCGCCCATCATCCTACGAGCAGTACTTC.

The rearrangement links TRBV19 to TRBJ2-5; D possibly corresponds to TRBD2 (5 bases). Matching the DNA end better, TRBJ2-7 makes the J call doubtful. Germline V gene sequence: CDR1 LNHDA, CDR2 SQIVND (reference sequence). This CDR3 is built from 14 residues. CDR3 bases: TGTGCCAGTAGTATAGGACCGGGGATTTACGAGCAGTACTTC. Amino acid sequence: CASSIGPGIYEQYF.

The chain has TRBV7-6 and TRBJ2-1; D uncertain. The V end was cut by 4 bases, the J end by 7 bases, with 11 bases between. Germline CDR1 SGHVS, CDR2 FNYEAQ. CDR3 length equals 13 residues. This CDR3 reads CASSSRPENEQFF. The CDR3 nucleotides are TGTGCCAGCAGCTCAAGACCGGAGAATGAGCAGTTCTTC. The full variable domain, with the rest looked up from reference TRBV7-6 and TRBJ2-1, is GAGVSQSPRYKVTKRGQDVALRCDPISGHVSLYWYRQALGQGPEFLTYFNYEAQQDKSGLPNDRFSAERPEGSISTLTIQRTEQRDSAMYRCASSSRPENEQFFGPGTRLTVL.

V and J are TRBV6-5 and TRBJ2-7; tentative D call: TRBD1 (6 bases). The CDR3 covers 14 residues. CDR1 is MNHEY and CDR2 is SVGAGI in the germline V gene. Trimming shortened V by 6 bases and J by 1 base, and 13 bases separated the two germline ends. CDR3 amino acids: CASRPGTTSYEQYV. Here the CDR3 DNA reads TGTGCCAGCAGACCCGGGACAACATCCTACGAGCAGTACGTC.

The chain links TRBV6-1 to TRBJ2-6, with 7 bases lining up with TRBD1. Trimming at V came to 4 bases and at J to 2 bases, leaving 5 bases not matched to a gene. The CDR3 is 16 residues long. Germline V CDR1 and CDR2: MNHNS, SASEGT. CDR3 sequence (DNA): TGTGCCAGCAGTGGAGTGACAGGGCCTGGGGCCAACGTCCTGACTTTC. Protein: CASSGVTGPGANVLTF.

This clone came up a few times. The gene calls are TRBV6-1 and TRBJ2-3; maybe TRBD1 (5 bases). Germline CDR1 reads MNHNS; CDR2 reads SASEGT. The CDR3 extends over 16 amino acids. Trimming took 2 bases from V and 0 from J, leaving 12 bases between them. Written as DNA, the CDR3 is TGTGCCAGCAGTGAAAGGAAGGGGCCTAGCACAGATACGCAGTATTTT. Its translation: CASSERKGPSTDTQYF.

The chain has TRBV14 and TRBJ1-2; maybe TRBD1 (6 bases). The CDR3 totals 14 residues. V lost 1 base and J lost 6, with 12 bases in between. Germline V gene data show CDR1 as SGHDN and CDR2 as FVKESK. Written as DNA, the CDR3 is TGTGCCAGCAGCCAAGTAGCAGGGGTGGATGGCTACACCTTC. Translation: CASSQVAGVDGYTF.

This clone was seen just once. The chain joins TRBV19 to TRBJ2-1; D may be TRBD2 (6 bases). The V end lost 3 bases, the J end lost 6 bases, and 18 bases lay between the germline ends. CDR1 and CDR2 from the germline V gene are LNHDA and SQIVND (reference sequence). The CDR3 covers 16 residues. CDR3 sequence: CASSIHPQRAGNEQFF. CDR3 DNA sequence: TGTGCCAGTAGTATTCACCCCCAGCGGGCGGGCAATGAGCAGTTCTTC.

V usage is TRBV7-8 and J usage is TRBJ1-5; the match to TRBD1 covers 7 bases. CDR3 length equals 13 residues. Germline trimming cut 5 bases from V and 4 bases from J; bases unmatched to any gene: 2. The V gene's germline CDR1 is SGHVS and CDR2 FQNEAQ. The CDR3 nucleotides read TGTGCCAGCAGCCCAGGGGGGAATCAGCCCCAGCATTTT. Encoded protein: CASSPGGNQPQHF.

This chain connects TRBV12-5 to TRBJ1-2; no clear D. The V gene lost 2 bases and the J gene lost 5 bases, with 6 bases spanning the gap. The V gene's germline CDR1 is LGHNT and CDR2 FRNRAP. The CDR3 contains 12 residues. The CDR3 DNA reads as TGTGCTAGTGGTTTGAGGGAGTATGGCTACACCTTC. This codes for CASGLREYGYTF. Complete variable domain (other parts from reference TRBV12-5 and TRBJ1-2): DARVTQTPRHKVTEMGQEVTMRCQPILGHNTVFWYRQTMMQGLELLAYFRNRAPLDDSGMPKDRFSAEMPDATLATLKIQPSEPRDSAVYFCASGLREYGYTFGSGTRLTVV.

This clone has more than one count but fewer than ten. J is TRBJ2-1 and V is TRBV6-5, with 8 bases matching TRBD2. V lost 2 bases and J lost 5; bases outside the gene matches: 2. The CDR3 sequence is 14 residues long. CDR1 is MNHEY, CDR2 SVGAGI, per germline. DNA of the CDR3: TGTGCCAGCAGTTACCGGGGGGGCCACAATGAGCAGTTCTTC. Its protein is CASSYRGGHNEQFF.

V is TRBV6-1 and J is TRBJ1-6; 7 bases line up with TRBD1. CDR3 length: 15 amino acids. Germline V CDR1 and CDR2: MNHNS, SASEGT. J was trimmed by 7 bases and V by 4 bases; bases with no gene match: 7. CDR3 DNA sequence: TGTGCCAGCAGTGGGAGTACAGGGGTCAATTCACCCCTCCACTTT. Protein: CASSGSTGVNSPLHF.

This sequence joins TRBV6-6 and TRBJ2-7, with D possibly being TRBD1 (6 bases). Germline V gene data show CDR1 as MNHNY and CDR2 as SVGAGI (reference sequence). V gave up 7 bases and J gave up 3 bases, with 16 bases separating them. The CDR3 has 14 residues. DNA of the CDR3: TGTGCCAGCACCTTACAGGGTACCGACTACGAGCAGTACTTC. It encodes CASTLQGTDYEQYF.

CDR3 sequence: CASSVRGSTDTQYF. In nucleotides, the CDR3 is TGTGCCAGCAGCGTTAGGGGGAGCACAGATACGCAGTATTTT. J is TRBJ2-3 and V is TRBV9; weak D call: TRBD1 (6 bases). Germline loops: CDR1 SGDLS, CDR2 YYNGEE. V gave up 2 bases and J gave up 0 bases, with 7 bases separating them. The CDR3 covers 14 residues.

The chain recombines TRBV19 with TRBJ1-1, with 7 bases that match TRBD1. CDR3 length: 14 amino acids. CDR1 is LNHDA and CDR2 is SQIVND in the germline V gene (reference sequence). V trimming: 6 bases; J trimming: 4 bases; junction bases outside the gene matches: 8. The CDR3 nucleotides read TGTGCCAGTAGCCCCGACAGGGCTGGCACTGAAGCTTTCTTT. Translating gives CASSPDRAGTEAFF.

This clone was found once. The genes are TRBV5-4 and TRBJ2-1, with 9 bases identical to TRBD2. The CDR3 runs 16 residues. Germline CDR1 and CDR2: SGHNT and YYREEE (reference sequence). V lost 0 bases, J lost 3 bases, and 4 bases stayed unmatched. Here the CDR3 reads CASSLGSGGHYNEQFF. The CDR3 DNA follows: TGTGCCAGCAGCTTGGGTAGCGGGGGACACTACAATGAGCAGTTCTTC.

V usage is TRBV4-3 and J usage is TRBJ1-2; possibly TRBD1 for D (5 bases). The CDR3 contains 16 residues. V lost 3 bases and J 7 bases, leaving 21 bases between the germline ends. Germline V gene data show CDR1 as LGHNA and CDR2 as YSLEER. In DNA form, the CDR3 reads TGCGCCAGCAGCCACGCTGACAGATCCCTCCCCAGTGGCTACACCTTC. It encodes CASSHADRSLPSGYTF.

CDR3 nucleotides: TGCGCCAGCAGCCACCCGACTAGCGGGGGGGCGTCCGGGGAGCTGTTTTTT. Translated: CASSHPTSGGASGELFF. V and J are TRBV4-3 and TRBJ2-2; 14 positions agree with TRBD2. After removal of 3 bases from V and 6 bases from J, the junction contained 6 bases not matched to a gene. The germline V gene encodes CDR1 LGHNA and CDR2 YSLEER. CDR3 length: 17 residues.

The chain joins TRBV6-5 to TRBJ1-2; 7 nucleotides line up with TRBD1. V dropped 5 bases and J dropped 0; count of bases not matched to a gene: 0. The germline V gene has CDR1 MNHEY and CDR2 SVGAGI. The CDR3 is 13 amino acids. The CDR3 DNA sequence: TGTGCCAGCAGTGGGACAGCTAACTATGGCTACACCTTC. It yields the protein CASSGTANYGYTF.